The present T cell receptor beta chain was sequenced within a study of beta chain features in type 1 diabetes. Expressed TCRB transcripts got sequenced, as all isolated RNA was reverse transcribed. Generated by immunoSEQ multiplex PCR, the TCRdb table keeps only in-frame clones and is missing some. The sample lists 250,000 to 300,000 clones, approximately 14% occurring once. Notes on the study in general: Type 1 diabetes patients had fewer VDJ junction insertions and more deletions. For Type 1 diabetes patients, all four CD4+ subsets carried TCRB CDR3s that were moderately but significantly shorter.

About 116 mL of blood, on average, came from one heparinised draw per donor. The CDR3 has 13 residues. The ends were cut back, 2 bases at V and 8 bases at J, with 12 bases in the middle. Germline-derived CDR1 and CDR2 are SGHAT and FQNNGV. This clone was counted a few times. No antigen is known for it. This sequence was found in a man aged 25-45 years with type 1 diabetes. The chain links TRBV11-2 to TRBJ1-1; D gene unclear. The source material was naive CD4+ T cells from blood. CDR3 coding DNA: TGTGCCAGCAGCTTAACAGTGGAGGGCGAAGCTTTCTTT. It encodes CASSLTVEGEAFF.